This is a list of T cell receptor beta chains from one sample in a study of blood T cells in healthy people across ages. From the 5' RACE reads, TCRdb called clonotypes with MiXCR, one entry per CDR3 protein. The sample contains 910,000 or so distinct CDR3 sequences, roughly half of which appear only once. The sample taken for sequencing was blood. All receptors come from a woman in her sixties in good health. Each CDR3 is given with its conserved first and last residue. Each record gives: D gene, V gene, clone size, J gene, CDR3 protein, CDR3 DNA. A D gene is named only where the DNA matches it firmly. Clone size appears in some rows only: once, few, many, or a class for an expanded clone.

TRBD2	TRBV5-1	once	TRBJ2-1	CASSYAGGSSYNEQFF	TGCGCCAGCAGCTACGCGGGGGGGAGCTCCTACAATGAGCAGTTCTTC
NA	TRBV20-1	NA	TRBJ2-1	CSAARPRMANEQFF	TGCAGTGCTGCTCGACCCCGGATGGCCAATGAGCAGTTCTTC
TRBD1	TRBV18	NA	TRBJ2-4	CASSPYPGQGWYF	TGTGCCAGCTCACCATATCCGGGACAGGGTTGGTACTTC
NA	TRBV7-9	NA	TRBJ2-1	CASSSGSDHNEQFF	TGTGCCAGCAGCTCCGGCTCCGACCACAATGAGCAGTTCTTC
NA	TRBV20-1	NA	TRBJ2-1	CSAWAPSYNEQFF	TGCAGTGCCTGGGCGCCTTCCTACAATGAGCAGTTCTTC
TRBD1	TRBV30	NA	TRBJ1-5	CAWSATGVHQPQHF	TGTGCCTGGAGCGCTACAGGGGTCCATCAGCCCCAGCATTTT
NA	TRBV24-1	NA	TRBJ2-3	CATSDAGWGTDTQYF	TGTGCCACCAGTGACGCGGGATGGGGGACAGATACGCAGTATTTT
NA	TRBV7-2	once	TRBJ2-5	CASTLRNYQETQYF	TGTGCCAGCACCTTACGCAATTATCAAGAGACCCAGTACTTC
TRBD2	TRBV10-3	NA	TRBJ2-1	CAINQRGIRTYNEQFF	TGTGCCATCAATCAGCGGGGAATCCGAACCTACAATGAGCAGTTCTTC
TRBD1	TRBV12-3/TRBV12-4	NA	TRBJ2-5	CASSGQGYNEQYF	TGTGCCAGCAGCGGACAGGGCTACAATGAGCAGTACTTC
NA	TRBV12-3/TRBV12-4	NA	TRBJ1-2	CASRRDGGHLGYTF	TGTGCCAGCAGGAGGGACGGGGGGCACTTGGGCTACACCTTC
NA	TRBV7-2	NA	TRBJ1-2	CVSSFRVLNGYTF	TGTGTCAGCAGCTTCCGGGTATTGAATGGCTACACCTTC
NA	TRBV6-4	NA	TRBJ2-7	CASSARALREQYF	TGTGCCAGCAGTGCTAGGGCCCTACGGGAGCAGTACTTC
TRBD1	TRBV7-9	NA	TRBJ1-1	CASSLGTGKTNTEAFF	TGTGCCAGCAGCCTCGGGACAGGCAAGACGAACACTGAAGCTTTCTTT
NA	TRBV28	NA	TRBJ1-2	CASSSLDSTGPLRGYTF	TGTGCCAGCAGTTCCCTGGACAGCACTGGGCCCCTGAGGGGCTACACCTTC
TRBD1	TRBV3-1	NA	TRBJ1-2	CASKKGTGVNGGYTF	TGTGCCAGCAAAAAAGGGACAGGAGTTAATGGGGGCTACACCTTC
TRBD1	TRBV4-3	NA	TRBJ2-6	CASSQGQGTGANVLTF	TGCGCCAGCAGCCAAGGACAGGGAACCGGGGCCAACGTCCTGACTTTC
NA	TRBV18	NA	TRBJ2-3	CASPQGSTDTQYF	TGTGCCAGCCCACAAGGTAGCACAGATACGCAGTATTTT
NA	TRBV4-2	NA	TRBJ1-6	CASSQGWSRGDSPLHF	TGTGCCAGCAGCCAAGGATGGTCCCGGGGAGACTCACCCCTCCACTTT
NA	TRBV11-2	many	TRBJ2-7	CASSAVGSGFEQYF	TGTGCCAGCAGCGCGGTGGGCTCCGGGTTCGAGCAGTACTTC
NA	TRBV12-3/TRBV12-4	NA	TRBJ2-1	CASRPQGGVYNEQFF	TGTGCCAGCAGACCACAGGGTGGGGTCTACAATGAGCAGTTCTTC
TRBD2	TRBV7-2	few	TRBJ2-7	CASSLSGGRYYEQYF	TGTGCCAGCAGCTTAAGTGGCGGGAGGTACTACGAGCAGTACTTC
NA	TRBV11-2	NA	TRBJ2-7	CASSFRAQGYEQYF	TGTGCCAGCAGCTTTCGGGCCCAGGGGTATGAGCAGTACTTC
NA	TRBV20-1	few	TRBJ2-1	CSAREDLGVSEQFF	TGCAGTGCTAGAGAGGACCTGGGAGTTAGTGAGCAGTTCTTC
NA	TRBV4-2	NA	TRBJ2-1	CASSQGLFTYNEQFF	TGTGCCAGCAGCCAGGGACTTTTCACCTACAATGAGCAGTTCTTC
NA	TRBV28	NA	TRBJ2-7	CASSPHGGAYEQYF	TGTGCCAGCAGTCCCCACGGGGGCGCCTACGAGCAGTACTTC
NA	TRBV4-2	NA	TRBJ1-2	CASSQQEDYGYTF	TGTGCCAGCAGCCAACAGGAAGACTATGGCTACACCTTC
NA	TRBV4-3	NA	TRBJ2-3	CASSQLPEDTQYF	TGCGCCAGCAGCCAACTACCCGAAGATACGCAGTATTTT
TRBD2	TRBV4-1	many	TRBJ2-4	CASSQFVAGSSYIQYF	TGCGCCAGCAGCCAATTTGTAGCGGGATCGTCGTACATTCAGTACTTC
TRBD2	TRBV29-1	NA	TRBJ2-1	CSVARTSRNNEQFF	TGCAGCGTTGCAAGGACTAGCAGAAACAATGAGCAGTTCTTC
NA	TRBV6-1	NA	TRBJ1-5	CASSNPPNQPQHF	TGTGCCAGCAGTAACCCTCCTAATCAGCCCCAGCATTTT
NA	TRBV20-1	few	TRBJ2-4	CSASVGRQYF	TGCAGTGCTAGTGTCGGCAGGCAGTACTTC
NA	TRBV7-8	few	TRBJ2-1	CASTGTGQYNEQFF	TGTGCCAGCACCGGGACCGGCCAATACAATGAGCAGTTCTTC
NA	TRBV3-1	NA	TRBJ2-1	CASSGPGGEQFF	TGTGCCAGCAGTGGACCCGGGGGTGAGCAGTTCTTC
TRBD1	TRBV3-1	once	TRBJ1-6	CASSTPGTGNSPLHF	TGTGCCAGCAGCACCCCCGGGACAGGGAATTCACCCCTCCACTTT
NA	TRBV7-2	few	TRBJ1-2	CASSFLDNYGDYGYTF	TGTGCCAGCAGCTTTCTTGACAATTACGGTGACTATGGCTACACCTTC